These 26 T cell receptor beta chains originate from one sample sequenced in a study of Graves' ophthalmopathy and Graves' hyperthyroidism. Amplification of the TCR beta CDR3 regions used RNA transcripts (as template). An opening RT-PCR round employed HTBI primers and preceded a second-round multiplex PCR. TCRdb recomputed calls from the multiplex PCR reads with MiXCR, one row per CDR3 protein. Here the sample spans 560,000 or so distinct CDR3 sequences, about 35% being singletons. The sample was peripheral blood or thyroid tissue (not recorded which). The receptor set was obtained from an adult man with Graves' hyperthyroidism.

This clonotype was observed at least ten times. CDR3 loop: CSVGWGETQYF. CDR3 DNA sequence: TGCAGCGTTGGTTGGGGAGAGACCCAGTACTTC. This rearrangement joins TRBV29-1 to TRBJ2-5, with D unresolved. Germline assignment: CDR1 SQVTM and CDR2 ANQGSEA. V was pared by 4 bases and J by 4 bases, with 7 bases between. This CDR3 is 11 amino acids long.

The rearrangement links TRBV19 to TRBJ2-3; 10 bases match TRBD1. The V gene end was trimmed by 4 bases and the J gene end by 11 bases; junction bases not matched to a gene: 9. The CDR3 extends over 14 amino acids. The V gene's germline CDR1 is LNHDA and CDR2 SQIVND (reference sequence). CDR3: CASSTTGQGFVQYF. CDR3 coding DNA: TGTGCCAGTAGTACAACGGGACAGGGGTTTGTGCAGTATTTT.

V and J are TRBV29-1 and TRBJ2-7, with a tentative D call TRBD1 (6 bases). There are 11 residues in the CDR3. V lost 8 bases, J lost 1 base, and 9 bases lay in between. Germline assignment: CDR1 SQVTM and CDR2 ANQGSEA. The CDR3 protein is CSFGQSYEQYF. The DNA for the CDR3 is TGCAGCTTTGGACAGTCCTACGAGCAGTACTTC.

The chain recombines TRBV7-9 with TRBJ1-1; D is perhaps TRBD1 (6 bases). V dropped 5 bases and J dropped 5 bases, with 24 bases sitting between them. The germline gives CDR1 SEHNR, CDR2 FQNEAQ (reference sequence). The CDR3 has 17 amino acids. The CDR3 reads CASSLRSGVDTGTEAFF. The CDR3 DNA reads TGTGCCAGCAGCCTAAGATCAGGGGTCGACACCGGGACTGAAGCTTTCTTT. The full variable domain, completed using reference TRBV7-9 and TRBJ1-1, is DTGVSQNPRHKITKRGQNVTFRCDPISEHNRLYWYRQTLGQGPEFLTYFQNEAQLEKSRLLSDRFSAERPKGSFSTLEIQRTEQGDSAMYLCASSLRSGVDTGTEAFFGQGTRLTVV.

The rearrangement uses TRBV6-6 and TRBJ2-7; D is perhaps TRBD2 (6 bases). CDR3 length: 15 residues. V was clipped by 3 bases and J by 2 bases, with 14 bases between them. The germline V gene has CDR1 MNHNY and CDR2 SVGAGI (reference sequence). CDR3 amino acids: CASSYMGGGTYEQYF. CDR3 nucleotide sequence: TGTGCCAGCAGTTATATGGGGGGAGGAACCTACGAGCAGTACTTC.

J is TRBJ2-2 and V is TRBV4-1; 10 bases agree with TRBD2. CDR3 size: 17 residues. V shed 4 bases, J shed 2 bases, and the junction held 7 bases outside the gene matches. In germline, CDR1 is MGHRA, CDR2 YSYEKL. The CDR3 nucleotides read TGCGCCAGCAGCCCCAAAACTAGCGGGACAAACACCGGGGAGCTGTTTTTT. Its translation is CASSPKTSGTNTGELFF.

This clonotype was observed at least ten times. The chain carries TRBV24-1 and TRBJ1-5; 7 nucleotides match TRBD1. Unmatched junction bases numbered 3, after V lost 6 bases and J lost 2 bases. This CDR3 has 14 residues. CDR1 is KGHDR and CDR2 is SFDVKD in the germline V gene. The CDR3 DNA is TGTGCCACCAGTTCACAGGGGCGCAATCAGCCCCAGCATTTT. Amino acid sequence: CATSSQGRNQPQHF.

This clonotype was seen repeatedly, ten times or more. The V gene is TRBV15, the J gene TRBJ2-6; D is uncertain. In germline, CDR1 is LNHNV, CDR2 YYDKDF (reference sequence). This CDR3 comprises 14 residues. V was trimmed by 5 bases and J by 0 bases, leaving 5 bases between them. CDR3: CATSPGSGANVLTF. In DNA form, the CDR3 reads TGTGCCACCAGCCCTGGCTCTGGGGCCAACGTCCTGACTTTC.

About this clonotype itself: A much larger clone lies one base from this, so it may be a read error. V usage is TRBV5-4 and J usage is TRBJ2-7; 7 nucleotides align to TRBD1. CDR3 length equals 15 residues. From germline, CDR1 is SGHNT and CDR2 YYREEE (reference sequence). Here the CDR3 reads CAGSKGTAYSYEQYF. As DNA, the CDR3 is TGTGCCGGCAGCAAAGGGACAGCTTATTCCTACGAGCAGTACTTC.

This rearrangement joins TRBV7-6 to TRBJ2-3, with D hard to call. CDR1 is SGHVS and CDR2 is FNYEAQ in the germline V gene. This CDR3 is built from 15 residues. V lost 1 base and J lost 2, with 10 bases in between. The CDR3 loop is CASSLVDLYTDTQYF. CDR3 DNA: TGTGCCAGCAGCTTAGTGGATCTCTACACAGATACGCAGTATTTT. The full variable domain, in which reference TRBV7-6 and TRBJ2-3 provide the parts outside the CDR3, is GAGVSQSPRYKVTKRGQDVALRCDPISGHVSLYWYRQALGQGPEFLTYFNYEAQQDKSGLPNDRFSAERPEGSISTLTIQRTEQRDSAMYRCASSLVDLYTDTQYFGPGTRLTVL.

The V gene is TRBV10-3, the J gene TRBJ2-7; D is ambiguous. Germline lookup yields CDR1 ENHRY and CDR2 SYGVKD. This CDR3 has 12 amino acids. V lost 4 bases to trimming and J lost 5 bases, with 9 bases between them. CDR3 sequence reads: CAISVDGDEQYF. CDR3 DNA: TGTGCCATCAGTGTAGATGGGGACGAGCAGTACTTC.

Remarks on this clonotype: A read error may be the cause here, since a much bigger clone is one base away. The chain has TRBV15 and TRBJ2-2; TRBD2 matches 11 bases. The germline CDR1 and CDR2 sequences are LNHNV and YYDKDF (reference sequence). CDR3 size: 16 residues. The CDR3 loop reads CATNREGLAVTGELFF. In DNA form, the CDR3 reads TGTGCCACCAACAGAGAGGGACTAGCGGTCACCGGGGAGCTGTTTTTT.

Concerning this clonotype itself: The junction differs from germline at one of its ends, possibly a read error. CDR3 amino acids: CASSLITGTESSGNTIYF. CDR3 coding DNA: TGTGCTAGCAGCTTAATAACAGGGACGGAGAGCTCTGGAAACACCATATATTTT. J is TRBJ1-3 and V is TRBV7-7; TRBD1 is a possible D gene (6 bases). The CDR3 spans 18 residues. The germline V gene encodes CDR1 SSHAT and CDR2 FNYEAQ (reference sequence).

This clonotype was seen repeatedly, ten times or more. The chain uses TRBV20-1 and TRBJ1-2; 7 bases align to TRBD1. V shed 6 bases and J 0 bases; nucleotides not matched to a gene: 7. Germline-derived CDR1 and CDR2 are DFQATT and SNEGSKA (reference sequence). This CDR3 is built from 14 residues. In DNA form, the CDR3 reads TGCAGTGCGAGACGGGACAGATCTAACTATGGCTACACCTTC. This encodes CSARRDRSNYGYTF.

Comments on this clonotype: A much bigger clone sits one base away, suggesting this may be a read error. The chain uses TRBV19 and TRBJ2-2; 13 positions match TRBD2. The CDR3 is 16 residues long. Germline assignment: CDR1 LNHDA and CDR2 SQIVND (reference sequence). In DNA, the CDR3 is TGTGCCAGTAGAACTAGCGGGGGGGCCCTGACCGGGGAGCTGCTTTTT. This sequence encodes CASRTSGGALTGELLF.

The chain combines TRBV14 with TRBJ1-4; the D is unclear. The V gene lost 0 bases and the J gene lost 10 bases, with 12 bases spanning the gap. CDR3 size: 14 residues. Germline V lookup: CDR1 SGHDN, CDR2 FVKESK. CDR3 sequence reads: CASSQEYGALKLFF. The CDR3 DNA is TGTGCCAGCAGCCAAGAATACGGAGCACTAAAACTGTTTTTT.

In regard to this clonotype: This CDR3 fails to terminate in the conserved phenylalanine or tryptophan, so it likely reflects a read error. The chain employs TRBV7-9 and TRBJ1-1; D remains ambiguous. The CDR3 loop spans 15 amino acids. From germline, CDR1 is SEHNR and CDR2 FQNEAQ (reference sequence). CDR3 nucleotide sequence: TGTGCCAGCAGCTTAAGTGCGGGAGGGAACACTAAAGCTTTCTCT. Translating gives CASSLSAGGNTKAFS.

This clonotype showed up just a few times. The chain employs TRBV20-1 and TRBJ2-5, with 10 bases aligning to TRBD2. Germline CDR1 reads DFQATT; CDR2 reads SNEGSKA (reference sequence). The CDR3 totals 14 residues. The V and J ends lost 4 bases and 2 bases, in that order; junction bases with no gene match: 4. Here the CDR3 DNA reads TGCAGTGCTACTAGCGGGAGATGGCAAGAGACCCAGTACTTC. Amino acids: CSATSGRWQETQYF.

This clonotype showed up many times. The V gene is TRBV19, the J gene TRBJ1-5; TRBD1 might be the D (5 bases). The CDR3 extends over 13 amino acids. The V end was cut by 3 bases, the J end by 7 bases, with 10 bases between. Germline V CDR1 and CDR2: LNHDA, SQIVND (reference sequence). The CDR3 region has the DNA TGTGCCAGTAGTATTGGGGACTTCCAGCCCCAGCATTTT. Protein sequence: CASSIGDFQPQHF.

In DNA, the CDR3 is TGTGCCAGCAGTTTCCGGGGAGCCGAGCAGTACTTC. It yields the protein CASSFRGAEQYF. The chain joins TRBV27 to TRBJ2-7; TRBD2 might be the D (5 bases). This CDR3 has 12 amino acids. Looked up from germline, CDR1 is MNHEY and CDR2 is SMNVEV (reference sequence). The germline V and J ends were trimmed by 3 bases and 6 bases, with 9 bases remaining between them.

About this clonotype: Given a much more abundant clone one base away, this may be a read error. A read error is likely, as this CDR3 ends without the conserved phenylalanine or tryptophan. This chain connects TRBV5-4 to TRBJ1-1, with TRBD1 matching over 9 bases. The CDR3 length is 15 residues. From germline, CDR1 is SGHNT and CDR2 YYREEE (reference sequence). J was trimmed by 3 bases and V by 4 bases; bases with no gene match: 7. The DNA of the CDR3 is TGTGCCAGCAGCCCCGGGACAGGGTCTTACACTGAAGCTTTCCTT. This gives the protein CASSPGTGSYTEAFL.

This clonotype was counted at least ten times. The J gene is TRBJ1-6, the V gene TRBV7-9; 9 bases are a match to TRBD1. V lost 4 bases, J lost 10 bases, and 11 bases stayed unmatched. Germline V gene sequence: CDR1 SEHNR, CDR2 FQNEAQ (reference sequence). The CDR3 is 16 residues long. The CDR3 region has the DNA TGTGCCAGCAGCTCAAAGGGACAGGGTTTGTTCTCACCCCTCCACTTT. Its protein is CASSSKGQGLFSPLHF.

This clonotype was recorded many times. The chain has TRBV14 and TRBJ1-6; tentatively, D is TRBD1 (5 bases). Germline V gene sequence: CDR1 SGHDN, CDR2 FVKESK. V was shortened by 5 bases and J by 8 bases, with 16 bases between the two germline ends. This CDR3 spans 15 amino acids. The CDR3 DNA reads TGTGCCAGCAGCAGTGACAGCGGATCGTATTCACCCCTCCACTTT. This encodes CASSSDSGSYSPLHF.

This clonotype was detected only once. This chain uses TRBV29-1 with TRBJ1-5; TRBD1 matches at 9 bases. The germline CDR1 and CDR2 sequences are SQVTM and ANQGSEA. Unmatched junction bases numbered 13, after V lost 5 bases and J lost 11 bases. This CDR3 contains 14 residues. The CDR3 sequence: CSVHWGQGQETQHF. For the CDR3, the DNA is TGCAGCGTTCACTGGGGACAGGGCCAAGAGACCCAGCATTTT.

CDR3 in amino acids: CATSATVDSPSDEQYF. CDR3 in DNA: TGTGCCACCAGTGCCACCGTAGACAGCCCTAGCGACGAGCAGTACTTC. The chain couples TRBV24-1 to TRBJ2-7; tentatively, D is TRBD2 (6 bases). Germline CDR1 reads KGHDR; CDR2 reads SFDVKD. Trimming removed 5 bases at V and 5 bases at J, with 21 bases between. The CDR3 runs to 16 residues.

This clonotype occurred many times. The chain links TRBV2 to TRBJ2-2; 12 bases line up with TRBD2. J lost 2 bases, V lost 6 bases, and 4 bases had no gene match. The CDR3 runs to 16 residues. Germline V lookup: CDR1 SNHLY, CDR2 FYNNEI. CDR3 region: CASRVGLAGNTGELFF. The CDR3 nucleotides are TGTGCCAGCAGGGTAGGACTAGCGGGAAACACCGGGGAGCTGTTTTTT.